This entry concerns a single TCR beta chain. This sample is part of a study of blood T cell repertoires in COVID-19. Study-wide background: Samples taken during acute and convalescent COVID-19 were collected in the United States, Italy and Spain. Sources were T cells, B-cell-depleted T cells, or PBMCs; the material itself was cDNA or gDNA.

Original processing methods: Estimation of nucleated cell counts relied on the amplification of reference gene primers. Repertoires were generated with immunoSEQ multiplex PCR, while TCRdb's copy carries only in-frame clones and drops some. V and J calls and clone size are those listed in that table; D and trimming were worked out from the DNA. This sample has about 190,000 clones; roughly 80% occur once, and the top ten carry roughly 14%. With V trimmed by 6 bases and J by 2 bases, 7 bases remained unmatched. The CDR3 is 15 amino acids. In germline, CDR1 is LGHNT, CDR2 FRNRAP. Sequencing was performed on peripheral blood. The receptor was isolated from a man aged 50 to 60 who had recovered from COVID-19. V gene TRBV12-5 combines with J gene TRBJ2-7; the match to TRBD2 covers 10 bases. The CDR3 coding sequence is TGTGCTAGTGGCCCAGGGACTAGCGCGGCCTACGAGCAGTACTTC. Translated: CASGPGTSAAYEQYF.